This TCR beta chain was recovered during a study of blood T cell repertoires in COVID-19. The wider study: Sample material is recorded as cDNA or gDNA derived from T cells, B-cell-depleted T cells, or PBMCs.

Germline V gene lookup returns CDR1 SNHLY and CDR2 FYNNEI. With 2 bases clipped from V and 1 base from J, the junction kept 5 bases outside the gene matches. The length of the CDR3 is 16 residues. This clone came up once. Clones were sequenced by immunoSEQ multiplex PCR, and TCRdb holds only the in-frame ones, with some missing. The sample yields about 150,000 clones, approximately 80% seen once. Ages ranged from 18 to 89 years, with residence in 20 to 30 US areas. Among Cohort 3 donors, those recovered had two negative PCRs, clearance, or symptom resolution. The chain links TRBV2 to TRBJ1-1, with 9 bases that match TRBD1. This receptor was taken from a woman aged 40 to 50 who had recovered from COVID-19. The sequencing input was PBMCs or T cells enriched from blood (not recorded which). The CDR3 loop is CASSERGGQGNTEAFF. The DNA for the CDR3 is TGTGCCAGCAGTGAAAGGGGGGGACAGGGGAACACTGAAGCTTTCTTT.